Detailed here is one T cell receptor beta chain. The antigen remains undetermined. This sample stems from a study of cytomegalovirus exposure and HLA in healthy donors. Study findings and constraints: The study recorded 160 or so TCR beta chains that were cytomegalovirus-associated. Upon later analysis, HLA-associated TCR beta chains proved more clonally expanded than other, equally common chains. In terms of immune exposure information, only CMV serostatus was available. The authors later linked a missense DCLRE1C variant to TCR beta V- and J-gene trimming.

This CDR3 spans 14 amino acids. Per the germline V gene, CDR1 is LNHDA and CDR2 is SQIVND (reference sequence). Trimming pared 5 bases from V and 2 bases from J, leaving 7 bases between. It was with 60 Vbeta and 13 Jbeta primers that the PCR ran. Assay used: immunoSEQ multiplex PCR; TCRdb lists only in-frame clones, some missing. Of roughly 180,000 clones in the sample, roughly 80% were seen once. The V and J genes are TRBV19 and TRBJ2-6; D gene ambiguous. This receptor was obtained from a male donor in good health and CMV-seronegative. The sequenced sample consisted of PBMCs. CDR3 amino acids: CASSVLTGANVLTF. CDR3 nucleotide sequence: TGTGCCAGTAGTGTACTTACTGGGGCCAACGTCCTGACTTTC. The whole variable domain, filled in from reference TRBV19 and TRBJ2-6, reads DGGITQSPKYLFRKEGQNVTLSCEQNLNHDAMYWYRQDPGQGLRLIYYSQIVNDFQKGDIAEGYSVSREKKESFPLTVTSAQKNPTAFYLCASSVLTGANVLTFGAGSRLTVL.